The 19 T cell receptor beta chains listed next were all sequenced from one sample in a study of T-cell reconstitution after alpha-beta-depleted transplantation in children (dated by TCRdb to about 2016). The intended sense of this specimen's treatment or condition label: allogeneic hematopoietic cell transplantation with graft depleted of TCRalphabeta T cells and CD19 B cells. The method behind the library was PCR. Reads for this sample came from an Illumina HiSeq 2500. To normalize quantification of the TCRbeta repertoire, the TCR libraries were built with molecular barcoding that relied on unique molecular identifiers. TCRdb applied fastp at Q25 and MiXCR to the public reads, then kept only in-frame beta chains. Records with the same CDR3 protein are collapsed into one entry carrying the most frequent genes and DNA. Counted in this sample were almost 500,000 distinct CDR3 sequences; about 10% of them appeared once. Of the sample, around 2% is held by the ten largest clones.

Material: PBMCs, obtained before TCRalphabeta/CD19-depleted stem cell transplant. These receptors were obtained from a child under 10 years old with inherited bone marrow failure, due to receive a stem cell transplant.

This clonotype was detected ten times or more. This chain uses TRBV7-2 with TRBJ1-5; no reliable D call. Germline V gives CDR1 SGHTA, CDR2 FQGNSA. The CDR3 length is 15 residues. Trimming left V 1 base short and J 7 bases short, with 14 bases between. The CDR3 sequence is CASSLGAKGAQPQHF. As DNA, the CDR3 is TGTGCCAGCAGCTTAGGGGCCAAGGGTGCCCAGCCCCAGCATTTT.

This clonotype was seen a few times. The chain uses TRBV5-1 and TRBJ2-3; 14 bases are a match to TRBD2. The V gene end was trimmed by 4 bases and the J gene end by 4 bases; junction bases not matched to a gene: 5. This CDR3 is 16 amino acids long. The germline CDR1 and CDR2 sequences are SGHRS and YFSETQ. CDR3 bases: TGCGCCAGCAGCACTGGGACTAGCGGGAGAGCAGATACGCAGTATTTT. Residues: CASSTGTSGRADTQYF.

Turning to this clonotype: Since a much larger clone is just one base distant, this may be a read error. The rearrangement joins TRBV4-2 to TRBJ2-7; TRBD2 aligns across 8 bases. CDR3 length equals 19 residues. Germline CDR1 LGHNA, CDR2 YNFKEQ. CDR3: CTSSQRLREEFSSSYEQYF. The CDR3 DNA follows: TGTACCAGCAGTCAAAGGCTGCGGGAGGAGTTCTCCAGCTCCTACGAGCAGTACTTC.

This clonotype was picked up a small number of times. The J gene is TRBJ2-5, the V gene TRBV6-1; TRBD1 matches at 7 bases. The CDR3 runs to 13 residues. After removal of 0 bases from V and 14 bases from J, the junction contained 9 bases not matched to a gene. CDR1 and CDR2 (germline): MNHNS, SASEGT. The CDR3 DNA is TGTGCCAGCAGTGAAGCGCAACAGGGGACGGAATACTTC. It is translated as CASSEAQQGTEYF.

In its sample, this clonotype was seen many times. This sequence joins TRBV30 and TRBJ1-5; D is perhaps TRBD1 (6 bases). V lost 1 base and J lost 3, with 16 bases in between. This CDR3 has 16 residues. The germline V gene has CDR1 GTSNPN and CDR2 SVGIG (reference sequence). The CDR3 reads CAWSGWLGAHNQPQHF. The CDR3, as DNA: TGTGCCTGGAGTGGGTGGTTGGGGGCCCACAATCAGCCCCAGCATTTT. Using reference TRBV30 and TRBJ1-5 for the parts outside the CDR3, the full variable domain is SQTIHQWPATLVQPVGSPLSLECTVEGTSNPNLYWYRQAAGRGLQLLFYSVGIGQISSEVPQNLSASRPQDRQFILSSKKLLLSDSGFYLCAWSGWLGAHNQPQHFGDGTRLSIL.

This clonotype appeared many times. The chain uses TRBV6-5 and TRBJ2-1; 7 positions match TRBD2. The length of the CDR3 is 14 residues. Germline trimming cut 0 bases from V and 9 bases from J; bases unmatched to any gene: 5. Looked up from germline, CDR1 is MNHEY and CDR2 is SVGAGI. CDR3 sequence (DNA): TGTGCCAGCAGTTACTCCGCGGGAGTGGGTGAGCAGTTCTTC. Translation: CASSYSAGVGEQFF.

In this sample, this clonotype turned up many times. The chain links TRBV15 to TRBJ2-2, with TRBD1 identical over 7 bases. The V and J ends lost 0 bases and 7 bases, in that order; junction bases with no gene match: 5. This CDR3 comprises 15 residues. Germline CDR1 is LNHNV and CDR2 is YYDKDF (reference sequence). The CDR3 sequence: CATSRDRGTDGELFF. In DNA form, the CDR3 reads TGTGCCACCAGCAGAGACAGGGGGACGGACGGGGAGCTGTTTTTT.

At least ten counts were recorded for this clonotype. The rearrangement links TRBV6-5 to TRBJ2-7, with TRBD1 matching 10 bases. Germline CDR1 MNHEY, CDR2 SVGAGI. The CDR3 sequence is 15 residues long. Trimming removed 3 bases from V and 4 bases from J; junction bases left unmatched: 6. The DNA for the CDR3 is TGTGCCAGCAGTTATATAGGACAGGGGGTGTACGAGCAGTACTTC. Protein sequence: CASSYIGQGVYEQYF.

The sample holds many counts of this clonotype. The chain couples TRBV9 to TRBJ2-2; D call uncertain. The ends were cut back, 2 bases at V and 6 bases at J, with 11 bases in the middle. Germline V gene lookup returns CDR1 SGDLS and CDR2 YYNGEE. The CDR3 is 14 amino acids. The CDR3 nucleotides read TGTGCCAGCAGCGTGCCCTCGGTCTCCGGGGAGCTGTTTTTT. As protein: CASSVPSVSGELFF.

Details on this clonotype: A clone one base away is much larger, so this may be a read error. The chain links TRBV4-2 to TRBJ2-2; a weak D match, TRBD1 (5 bases). V was clipped by 4 bases and J by 7 bases, with 13 bases between them. This CDR3 comprises 14 residues. The germline V gene encodes CDR1 LGHNA and CDR2 YNFKEQ. The DNA of the CDR3 is TGTGCCAGCAGCCCTGCAGGGTCAGGCGGGGAGCTGTTTTTT. The encoded protein is CASSPAGSGGELFF.

A word on this clonotype: With a much larger clone just one base away, this may be a read error. The gene calls are TRBV20-1 and TRBJ2-7; D remains ambiguous. This CDR3 has 14 residues. CDR1 and CDR2 from the germline V gene are DFQATT and SNEGSKA (reference sequence). Deletions cut 2 bases from V and 2 bases from J, with 13 bases between. CDR3 coding DNA: TGCAGTGCTAGAATCTGGAATAAGGCCTACGAGCAGTACTTC. It is translated as CSARIWNKAYEQYF.

This clonotype was recorded at least ten times. The V call is TRBV20-1, the J call TRBJ2-1; D uncertain. Germline V lookup: CDR1 DFQATT, CDR2 SNEGSKA (reference sequence). The CDR3 runs 16 residues. The V gene lost 0 bases and the J gene lost 0 bases, with 12 bases spanning the gap. The CDR3 bases are TGCAGTGCTAGAGATTCTGGCCCCCACTCCTACAATGAGCAGTTCTTC. This translates into CSARDSGPHSYNEQFF.

This clonotype was detected many times. The chain recombines TRBV28 with TRBJ2-3; TRBD2 is a possible D gene (6 bases). Germline CDR1 MDHEN, CDR2 SYDVKM. This CDR3 comprises 14 residues. V was shortened by 4 bases and J by 3 bases, with 11 bases between the two germline ends. This CDR3 reads CASSSPGGTDTQYF. DNA for the CDR3: TGTGCCAGCAGTTCCCCCGGAGGGACAGATACGCAGTATTTT.

V gene TRBV10-3 combines with J gene TRBJ2-1, with D possibly TRBD1 on 6 matching bases. CDR1 and CDR2 (germline): ENHRY, SYGVKD. Trimming pared 10 bases from V and 0 bases from J, leaving 22 bases between. The CDR3 runs 17 residues. CDR3 region: CATRDTGFGGSYNEQFF. The CDR3 DNA sequence: TGTGCCACACGGGACACCGGATTTGGGGGCTCCTACAATGAGCAGTTCTTC.

This clonotype was seen at least ten times. This chain connects TRBV4-3 to TRBJ2-1; tentative D call: TRBD1 (5 bases). V gave up 1 base and J gave up 1 base, with 8 bases separating them. The CDR3 totals 15 residues. Germline CDR1 and CDR2: LGHNA and YSLEER. The CDR3 DNA reads as TGCGCCAGCAGCCAAGGACAGAGGTCCTACAATGAGCAGTTCTTC. Translated, it gives CASSQGQRSYNEQFF.

The table lists this clonotype with many counts. V is TRBV12-3 or TRBV12-4 and J is TRBJ1-5, with a tentative D call TRBD1 (5 bases). This CDR3 has 14 residues. Trimming removed 6 bases from V and 6 bases from J, with 15 bases in between. CDR3: CASSRAGESQPQHF. The CDR3 bases are TGTGCCAGCAGCCGCGCGGGGGAAAGTCAGCCCCAGCATTTT.

This clonotype was recorded many times. The chain couples TRBV12-3 or TRBV12-4 to TRBJ2-2; tentatively, D is TRBD1 or TRBD2 (5 bases each). Trimming removed 7 bases from V and 4 bases from J, with 13 bases in between. The CDR3 has 14 residues. The DNA of the CDR3 is TGTGCCAGCAACACCGGGACCCCCACCGGGGAGCTGTTTTTT. Amino acid sequence: CASNTGTPTGELFF.

On this clonotype itself: With a much larger clone just one base away, this may be a read error. The genes are TRBV7-2 and TRBJ2-7, with 11 bases identical to TRBD2. The length of the CDR3 is 14 residues. Looked up from germline, CDR1 is SGHTA and CDR2 is FQGNSA. CDR3 nucleotide sequence: TGTGCCAGCAGGTGGACTAGCGGGTACTACGAGCAGAACTTC. Encoded protein: CASRWTSGYYEQNF. Drawing the rest from reference TRBV7-2 and TRBJ2-7, the complete variable domain is GAGVSQSPSNKVTEKGKDVELRCDPISGHTALYWYRQSLGQGLEFLIYFQGNSAPDKSGLPSDRFSAERTGGSVSTLTIQRTQQEDSAVYLCASRWTSGYYEQNFGPGTRLTVT.

The table lists this clonotype with a few counts. J is TRBJ1-6 and V is TRBV10-3, with a weak D call TRBD1 (5 bases). V was cut by 3 bases and J by 4 bases, with 7 bases left in between. Per the germline V gene, CDR1 is ENHRY and CDR2 is SYGVKD. The CDR3 is 14 residues long. The CDR3 spells CAISESGYNSPLHF. CDR3 nucleotides: TGTGCCATCAGTGAATCAGGGTATAATTCACCCCTCCACTTT.